This T cell receptor beta chain was identified in a study of cytomegalovirus exposure and HLA in healthy donors. Study context: T cells numbering around 180 million yielded some 110 million unique TCR beta sequences in an earlier analysis.

60 Vbeta and 13 Jbeta primers were used in PCR. Sequencing used immunoSEQ multiplex PCR; TCRdb keeps in-frame clones, though not all of them. This table holds around 120,000 clones, roughly three fifths found once. Overall study results and limits: No immune exposure information besides CMV serostatus was available. When presence/absence was analysed, sequencing depth was taken to be roughly uniform across donors.

About this clone: Its antigen is unknown.

The sequence came from a woman in her 40s in good health and CMV-seropositive. The sample was PBMCs.

CDR3 sequence reads: CASSLNSGGRTDTQYF. In nucleotides, the CDR3 is TGTGCCAGTTCCCTGAATAGCGGGGGGCGCACAGATACGCAGTATTTT. The genes are TRBV19 and TRBJ2-3; 10 positions agree with TRBD2. V gave up 8 bases and J gave up 1 base; unmatched junction bases: 9. Germline CDR1 LNHDA, CDR2 SQIVND (reference sequence). CDR3 length: 16 residues.